The rows below give T cell receptor beta chains drawn from one sample of a study of T cells after somatic rescue of genetic block. Only in-frame clones appear in the TCRdb table, and some are missing; sequencing was by immunoSEQ multiplex PCR. The sample holds 55,000 to 75,000 clones, roughly 90% seen once. The specimen was peripheral blood mononuclear cells (PBMCs). Every receptor here comes from a man in his forties or fifties. The CDR3 runs from the conserved cysteine through the conserved F or W. The order of the fields is clone size, J gene, D gene, V gene, CDR3 protein, CDR3 DNA. The D gene is left open where the match is weak. Expanded clones are given a class, and other clones once, few, many or no size at all.

.,TRBJ2-3,TRBD1,TRBV7-2,CASSVGTGGTDTQYF,TGTGCCAGCAGCGTCGGGACAGGGGGCACAGATACGCAGTATTTT
.,TRBJ1-5,.,TRBV2,CASSVTGTAGQPQHF,TGTGCCAGCAGCGTTACCGGGACCGCGGGACAGCCCCAGCATTTT
.,TRBJ2-3,.,TRBV11-3,CASSRTVGEFTDTQYF,TGTGCCAGCAGTCGGACGGTCGGGGAATTCACAGATACGCAGTATTTT
.,TRBJ1-3,.,TRBV19,CASSPRTQTGNTIYF,TGTGCCAGTAGTCCAAGGACGCAAACGGGAAACACCATATATTTT
.,TRBJ1-2,.,TRBV29-1,CSVDRDYGYTF,TGCAGCGTTGACAGGGACTATGGCTACACCTTC
.,TRBJ2-7,.,TRBV5-4,CASSLSGLTYEQYF,TGTGCCAGCAGCTTAAGCGGGCTGACCTACGAGCAGTACTTC
.,TRBJ1-2,.,TRBV30,CAINRDNSNYGYTF,TGTGCCATAAACCGGGACAACTCTAACTATGGCTACACCTTC
once,TRBJ2-7,TRBD2,TRBV18,CASSPGLAGGDEQYF,TGTGCCAGCTCACCAGGGTTAGCGGGAGGGGACGAGCAGTACTTC
.,TRBJ2-5,.,TRBV2,CASSLEETQYF,TGTGCCAGCAGTTTGGAAGAGACCCAGTACTTC
.,TRBJ2-5,.,TRBV7-2,CASSKRGGIETQYF,TGTGCCAGCAGCAAAAGGGGGGGGATAGAGACCCAGTACTTC
.,TRBJ1-2,.,TRBV19,CASSIGQLYGYTF,TGTGCCAGTAGTATAGGCCAGCTCTATGGCTACACCTTC
.,TRBJ2-1,TRBD1,TRBV18,CASSPQTGHSYNEQFF,TGTGCCAGCTCACCACAGACAGGGCACTCCTACAATGAGCAGTTCTTC
.,TRBJ2-7,.,TRBV6-5,CASSRTTSEQYF,TGTGCCAGCAGCAGAACTACTTCCGAGCAGTACTTC
.,TRBJ1-4,.,TRBV29-1,CSVEGSNEKLFF,TGCAGCGTTGAGGGGTCTAATGAAAAACTGTTTTTT